This T cell receptor (beta chain) derives from a study of T cells in women clearing cervical HPV infection. About the study: Controls gave blood once infection was undetectable; cases at lesion identification.

Concerning this clone: Its antigen is still unknown. The observed sequence ends 3 residues before the CDR3 terminus, with the missing tail filled in from the germline J gene.

Cervical HPV DNA detected by MY09/MY11 PCR, typed by dot-blot. Libraries were prepared by immunoSEQ multiplex PCR; TCRdb keeps only in-frame clonotypes and omits some of them. Listed are about 17,000 clones; roughly a tenth falls within the top ten. With V trimmed by 3 bases and J by 2 bases, 6 bases remained unmatched. The CDR3 is 14 amino acids. Germline V gene lookup returns CDR1 DFQATT and CDR2 SNEGSKA (reference sequence). Study-level findings and limits: Unknown T-cell numbers per sample may underlie the richness differences.

The chain links TRBV20-1 to TRBJ2-5; 7 positions agree with TRBD2. This receptor was identified in a woman between 18 and 69 years old with a cervical HPV16 infection that either progressed to CIN3+ or cleared (not recorded which). Sequencing was done on a sample of blood buffy coat. Incomplete CDR3 DNA: TGCAGTGCTAGGGGCCCCGGGGGGCAAGAGACC. Protein: CSARGPGGQET. The CDR3 in full is CSARGPGGQETQYF.